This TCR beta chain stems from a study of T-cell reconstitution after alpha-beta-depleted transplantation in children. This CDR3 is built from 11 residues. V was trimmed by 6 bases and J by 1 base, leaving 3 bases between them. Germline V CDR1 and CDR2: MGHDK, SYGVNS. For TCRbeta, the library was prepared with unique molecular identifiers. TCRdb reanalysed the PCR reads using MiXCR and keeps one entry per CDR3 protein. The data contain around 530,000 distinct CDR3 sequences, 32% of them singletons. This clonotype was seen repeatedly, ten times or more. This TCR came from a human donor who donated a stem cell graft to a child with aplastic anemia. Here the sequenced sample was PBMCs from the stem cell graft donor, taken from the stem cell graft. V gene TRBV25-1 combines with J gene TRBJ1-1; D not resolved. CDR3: CASRENTEAFF. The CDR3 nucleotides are TGTGCCAGCAGGGAGAACACTGAAGCTTTCTTT.